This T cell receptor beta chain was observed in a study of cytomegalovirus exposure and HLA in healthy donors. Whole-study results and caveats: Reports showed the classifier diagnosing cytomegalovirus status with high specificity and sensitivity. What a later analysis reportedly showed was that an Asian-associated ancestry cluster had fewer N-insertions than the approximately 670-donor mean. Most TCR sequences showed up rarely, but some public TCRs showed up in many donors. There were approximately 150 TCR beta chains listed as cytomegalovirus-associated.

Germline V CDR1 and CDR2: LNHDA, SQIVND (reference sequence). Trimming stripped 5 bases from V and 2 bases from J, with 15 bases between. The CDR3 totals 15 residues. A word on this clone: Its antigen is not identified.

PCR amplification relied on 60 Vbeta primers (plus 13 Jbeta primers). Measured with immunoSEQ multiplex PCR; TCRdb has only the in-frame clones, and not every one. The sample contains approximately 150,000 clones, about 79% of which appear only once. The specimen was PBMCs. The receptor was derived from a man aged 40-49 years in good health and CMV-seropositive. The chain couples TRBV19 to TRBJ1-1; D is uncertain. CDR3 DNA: TGTGCCAGTAGTCCGCGGGCAGGCGGTAACACTGAAGCTTTCTTT. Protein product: CASSPRAGGNTEAFF.